The rows below give T cell receptor beta chains drawn from one sample of a study of T cell responses to AZD1222 COVID-19 vaccine. Sequenced by immunoSEQ multiplex PCR; TCRdb stores in-frame clones only, minus some. Here the sample spans around 150,000 clones, around 95% being singletons. Sequencing was performed on peripheral blood, taken on day 0 of AZD1222 vaccination. The receptors stem from an adult in good health. The CDR3 runs from the conserved cysteine through the conserved F or W. The order of the fields is clone size, V gene, D gene, J gene, CDR3 length, CDR3 DNA, CDR3 protein. A D gene is named only where the DNA matches it firmly. Expanded clones are given a class, and other clones once, few, many or no size at all.

>NA|TRBV2|NA|TRBJ1-2|15
TGTGCCAGCAGTGAAGTGGGAGTATCGAGTGATGGCTACACCTTC
CASSEVGVSSDGYTF
>NA|TRBV11-2|NA|TRBJ2-7|14
TGTGCCAGCAGGAAATTGACCCAAACCTACGAGCAGTACTTC
CASRKLTQTYEQYF
>NA|TRBV6-5|NA|TRBJ1-2|13
TGTGCCAGCAGGGCCGCAGGGGTCGGCGGCTACACCTTC
CASRAAGVGGYTF
>NA|TRBV14|NA|TRBJ2-7|16
TGTGCCAGCAGCCCACGAGGTAGCGGAAGTTCCTACGAGCAGTACTTC
CASSPRGSGSSYEQYF
>NA|TRBV7-9|NA|TRBJ1-1|14
TGTGCCAGCAGCCTTCGGTCTGCGGACACTGAAGCTTTCTTT
CASSLRSADTEAFF
>NA|TRBV3-1/TRBV3-2|TRBD1|TRBJ1-1|14
TGTGCCAGCAGCCAAGGACAGGGTTTCACTGAAGCTTTCTTT
CASSQGQGFTEAFF
>NA|TRBV7-9|TRBD1|TRBJ1-2|14
TGTGCCAGCAGCTGGGACAGGGCGGTCTATGGCTACACCTTC
CASSWDRAVYGYTF
>NA|TRBV10-2|TRBD1|TRBJ1-4|14
TGCGCCAGCAGTGTACAGGGGGCTAATGAAAAACTGTTTTTT
CASSVQGANEKLFF
>once|TRBV5-1|NA|TRBJ1-4|14
TGCGCCAGCAGCTTTGGACAGCCGAATGAAAAACTGTTTTTT
CASSFGQPNEKLFF
>NA|TRBV19|TRBD1|TRBJ1-2|14
TGTGCCAGTAGGAACAGGGGTTCGGACTATGGCTACACCTTC
CASRNRGSDYGYTF
>NA|TRBV7-9|TRBD1|TRBJ1-1|18
TGTGCCAGCGTACCCCGGGACAGGGGGCGCGGGTCGAACACTGAAGCTTTCTTT
CASVPRDRGRGSNTEAFF
>NA|TRBV7-9|NA|TRBJ1-2|14
TGTGCCAGCAGCCCTACCGTTGGAGGGGCCGGCTACACCTTC
CASSPTVGGAGYTF
>NA|TRBV9|NA|TRBJ2-3|13
TGTGCCAGCAGCAAATATCCGGAAGATACGCAGTATTTT
CASSKYPEDTQYF
>NA|TRBV6-5|NA|TRBJ1-2|13
TGTGCCAGCAGTAAACAGGGATTTGGTGGCTACACCTTC
CASSKQGFGGYTF
>few|TRBV4-1|NA|TRBJ2-1|15
TGCGCCAGCAGCCAAGAGTTCAGCTCCTACAATGAGCAGTTCTTC
CASSQEFSSYNEQFF